This entry features one TCR beta chain sequence. What it recognizes is unknown. This entry comes from a study of cytomegalovirus exposure and HLA in healthy donors. General observations from the study: Reports indicated that the classifier achieved high specificity and sensitivity in diagnosing cytomegalovirus status.

Losses at the gene ends were 6 bases for V and 3 bases for J; bases not matched to a gene: 8. CDR1 is KGHSH, CDR2 LQKENI, per germline. This CDR3 has 15 amino acids. The study ran its PCR with 60 Vbeta and 13 Jbeta primers. The method was immunoSEQ multiplex PCR; TCRdb's version includes in-frame clones alone and lacks a portion of them. The sample spans approximately 93,000 clones; the ten largest clones claim roughly 3.5%. The sample taken for sequencing was PBMCs. The sequence came from a woman under 40 in good health and CMV-seronegative. V usage is TRBV18 and J usage is TRBJ2-7; 10 bases align to TRBD1. The CDR3 DNA reads TGTGCCAGCTCCCCCGGACAGGGGGGGATCTACGAGCAGTACTTC. Its protein product is CASSPGQGGIYEQYF.